The 14 T cell receptor beta chains below all came from one sample that was sequenced in a study of human T cells and chemical hapten exposure. MiXCR, applied by TCRdb to the RACE reads, yields one record per CDR3 protein. The sample has roughly 120,000 distinct CDR3 sequences, roughly a tenth seen once; the top ten hold approximately 2.8%. As for time point: patch test 2, 6 weeks after DPC sensitization. Regarding treatment: therapeutic diphenylcyclopropenone sensitization with weekly scalp DPC. The sequencing here drew on whole blood, taken in connection with sensitization to the hapten diphenylcyclopropenone (DPC). These TCRs come from a woman in her thirties or forties with alopecia areata. Some clones in this sample may be carry-over from other donors' samples.

This clonotype showed up many times. The genes are TRBV10-3 and TRBJ2-2; 10 nucleotides agree with TRBD1. This CDR3 is built from 16 residues. Losses at the gene ends were 3 bases for V and 7 bases for J; bases not matched to a gene: 8. CDR1 is ENHRY, CDR2 SYGVKD, per germline. For the CDR3, the DNA is TGTGCCATCAGTGAATTTGACAGGGGGCGCGGCGGGGAGCTGTTTTTT. Protein sequence: CAISEFDRGRGGELFF.

The V gene is TRBV29-1, the J gene TRBJ2-5, with D maybe TRBD2 (5 bases). Trimming took 1 base from V and 5 from J, leaving 5 bases between them. This CDR3 has 11 amino acids. Per germline, CDR1 SQVTM and CDR2 ANQGSEA. The CDR3 here is CSVEGGETQYF. The CDR3, as DNA: TGCAGCGTTGAAGGAGGGGAGACCCAGTACTTC.

There are a few counts of this clonotype. The chain combines TRBV7-9 with TRBJ2-7; D is possibly TRBD2 (6 bases). CDR1 is SEHNR and CDR2 is FQNEAQ in the germline V gene (reference sequence). This CDR3 region has 15 residues. The V end lost 5 bases, the J end lost 2 bases, and 16 bases lay between the germline ends. The CDR3 here is CASSQTLGEAYEQYF. DNA of the CDR3: TGTGCCAGCAGCCAAACGTTGGGGGAGGCCTACGAGCAGTACTTC.

This clonotype was recorded many times. The V gene is TRBV11-2, the J gene TRBJ2-2; unclear D gene. Germline CDR1 SGHAT, CDR2 FQNNGV. CDR3 size: 13 residues. V was clipped by 3 bases and J by 6 bases, with 8 bases between them. The CDR3: CASSFPQAGELFF. The DNA of the CDR3 is TGTGCCAGCAGCTTCCCCCAGGCCGGGGAGCTGTTTTTT.

This clonotype was seen repeatedly, ten times or more. The junction shows a germline mismatch at one end, possibly a read error. The rearrangement uses TRBV20-1 and TRBJ1-1, with D perhaps matching TRBD1 (6 bases). This CDR3 spans 8 amino acids. CDR1 and CDR2 from the germline V gene are DFQATT and SNEGSKA (reference sequence). This CDR3 is CSGGPTVF. The CDR3 coding sequence is TGCAGCGGGGGCCCCACCGTTTTT.

This clonotype was counted many times. This rearrangement joins TRBV18 to TRBJ2-2; perhaps TRBD1 as D (6 bases). The CDR3 is 15 residues long. The germline V and J ends were trimmed by 4 bases and 4 bases, with 13 bases remaining between them. The germline CDR1 and CDR2 sequences are KGHSH and LQKENI. The CDR3: CASSRGTPRTGELFF. The CDR3 nucleotides are TGTGCCAGCTCACGGGGGACACCTCGCACCGGGGAGCTGTTTTTT.

The chain is built from TRBV6-2 or TRBV6-3 and TRBJ2-4; TRBD2 aligns across 7 bases. This CDR3 is built from 14 residues. The junction had 9 bases not matched to a gene; V was cut back by 5 bases and J by 8 bases. Germline CDR1 and CDR2: MNHEY and SVGEGT. Here the CDR3 reads CASSPWAGVYIQYF. The CDR3 nucleotides are TGTGCCAGCAGTCCCTGGGCGGGGGTATACATTCAGTACTTC.

The rearrangement joins TRBV4-1 to TRBJ2-1, with D perhaps TRBD1 or TRBD2 (5 bases each). Trimming removed 1 base from V and 8 bases from J, with 12 bases in between. The CDR3 is made up of 14 amino acids. Germline loops: CDR1 MGHRA, CDR2 YSYEKL. Here the CDR3 DNA reads TGCGCCAGCAGCCAAGGACTAAGAGGGGATGAGCAGTTCTTC. Its protein product is CASSQGLRGDEQFF.

In this sample, this clonotype turned up many times. This chain connects TRBV10-3 to TRBJ2-2; 7 bases agree with TRBD2. CDR3 length: 15 amino acids. The V gene's germline CDR1 is ENHRY and CDR2 SYGVKD. Losses at the gene ends were 7 bases for V and 3 bases for J; bases not matched to a gene: 8. CDR3 residues: CAINSGMSDTGELFF. In DNA form, the CDR3 reads TGTGCCATCAACAGCGGGATGAGCGACACCGGGGAGCTGTTTTTT.

J is TRBJ2-3 and V is TRBV10-2; D remains unclear. The CDR3 extends over 12 amino acids. Germline V gives CDR1 WSHSY, CDR2 SAAADI. Trimming removed 2 bases at V and 4 bases at J, with 4 bases between. The CDR3 region has the DNA TGCGCCAGCAGTGAGGCGCCAGATACGCAGTATTTT. Its translation is CASSEAPDTQYF.

The rearrangement links TRBV4-3 to TRBJ2-3; tentatively, D is TRBD2 (7 bases). The V gene lost 1 base and the J gene lost 5 bases, with 16 bases spanning the gap. Germline CDR1 reads LGHNA; CDR2 reads YSLEER. The CDR3 is made up of 16 amino acids. CDR3 sequence (DNA): TGCGCCAGCAGCCAAGCCATCCCGGGGGGCGGAGATACGCAGTATTTT. It translates to CASSQAIPGGGDTQYF.

This clonotype was recorded many times. The chain is built from TRBV30 and TRBJ1-1; TRBD1 aligns across 10 bases. Germline values: CDR1 GTSNPN, CDR2 SVGIG (reference sequence). The CDR3 totals 17 residues. The V and J ends lost 3 bases and 3 bases, in that order; junction bases with no gene match: 13. In DNA, the CDR3 is TGTGCCTGGAGCCCAAAAGGGGGACAGGGGTTTTACACTGAAGCTTTCTTT. As protein: CAWSPKGGQGFYTEAFF.

There are a few counts of this clonotype. The chain joins TRBV28 to TRBJ2-3, with 8 bases aligning to TRBD1. The length of the CDR3 is 21 residues. CDR1 and CDR2 from the germline V gene are MDHEN and SYDVKM. After removal of 3 bases from V and 0 bases from J, the junction contained 20 bases not matched to a gene. The CDR3 DNA sequence: TGTGCCAGCAGTTTCCAGGGACAGGCCATCGAGGGACTTCCTAGCACAGATACGCAGTATTTT. Protein: CASSFQGQAIEGLPSTDTQYF.

This clonotype has ten or more counts. The chain combines TRBV9 with TRBJ1-1, with no clear D. The V gene's germline CDR1 is SGDLS and CDR2 YYNGEE. Trimming took off 0 bases at V and 2 bases at J, with 5 bases between the two ends. The CDR3 loop spans 13 amino acids. The CDR3 DNA follows: TGTGCCAGCAGCGTAGCGGTCAACACTGAAGCTTTCTTT. Translated: CASSVAVNTEAFF. The variable domain in full, completed from reference TRBV9 and TRBJ1-1, reads DSGVTQTPKHLITATGQRVTLRCSPRSGDLSVYWYQQSLDQGLQFLIQYYNGEERAKGNILERFSAQQFPDLHSELNLSSLELGDSALYFCASSVAVNTEAFFGQGTRLTVV.